This T cell receptor (beta chain) was documented in a study of blood T cell repertoires in COVID-19. Turning to the study itself: The analysed material was cDNA or gDNA that came from T cells, B-cell-depleted T cells, or PBMCs.

Original handling: For nucleated cells, counts were estimated from reference gene primer amplification. Profiled with immunoSEQ multiplex PCR; TCRdb holds only in-frame clones, not every one. V and J calls and clone size are as listed in that table; D and trimming were resolved from the DNA. The table includes approximately 300,000 clones, roughly 86% detected once. Trimming took 4 bases from V and 4 from J; bases not matched to a gene: 3. CDR1 and CDR2 from the germline V gene are SGDLS and YYNGEE. The CDR3 runs 13 residues. Patients in Seattle were enrolled during active infection, then followed longitudinally.

Sequencing input: peripheral blood. V is TRBV9 and J is TRBJ1-1; TRBD1 matches at 8 bases. This receptor was obtained from a woman in her 30s with COVID-19, enrolled during active disease. Here the CDR3 DNA reads TGTGCCAGCAGCCCTACAGGGGGCACTGAAGCTTTCTTT. It yields the protein CASSPTGGTEAFF. Combining the CDR3 with reference TRBV9 and TRBJ1-1 gives the whole variable domain DSGVTQTPKHLITATGQRVTLRCSPRSGDLSVYWYQQSLDQGLQFLIQYYNGEERAKGNILERFSAQQFPDLHSELNLSSLELGDSALYFCASSPTGGTEAFFGQGTRLTVV.